The 25 T cell receptor beta chains listed next were all sequenced from one sample in a study of liver allograft versus peripheral blood T cells. Study background: Blood and transplanted-liver T cell receptor repertoires from recipients were compared.

Each CDR3 protein gets one entry after TCRdb re-called the reads with MiXCR. Here the sample spans some 10,000 distinct CDR3 sequences, about 20% being singletons. The receptors here all came from a human patient who had a liver transplant. The graft donor may have contributed some T cells.

This clonotype is categorized as medium-sized. The rearrangement uses TRBV29-1 and TRBJ1-1, with D unclear. The CDR3 covers 13 residues. The germline V gene encodes CDR1 SQVTM and CDR2 ANQGSEA. V was cut by 4 bases and J by 4 bases, with 13 bases left in between. CDR3 region: CSVGSGRGTEAFF. The CDR3 DNA sequence: TGCAGCGTTGGATCCGGGCGCGGCACTGAAGCTTTCTTT.

By frequency in the sample, this clonotype is medium-sized. The J gene is TRBJ2-7, the V gene TRBV18; 12 bases are a match to TRBD1. V lost 1 base and J lost 5; bases outside the gene matches: 6. From germline, CDR1 is KGHSH and CDR2 LQKENI. The CDR3 length is 16 residues. DNA for the CDR3: TGTGCCAGCTCACCACTGGGACAGGGGGCAGATAACGAGCAGTACTTC. This sequence encodes CASSPLGQGADNEQYF.

Within the sample, this clonotype is medium-sized. The chain links TRBV24-1 to TRBJ1-1, with no clear D. The germline gives CDR1 KGHDR, CDR2 SFDVKD. This CDR3 region has 13 residues. V lost 5 bases to trimming and J lost 0 bases, with 6 bases between them. This CDR3 reads CATSAELNTEAFF. The CDR3 DNA reads as TGTGCCACCAGTGCGGAGTTGAACACTGAAGCTTTCTTT.

V gene TRBV6-5 combines with J gene TRBJ2-7; D is unresolved. Trimming took off 5 bases at V and 4 bases at J, with 21 bases between the two ends. The CDR3 loop spans 16 amino acids. Looked up from germline, CDR1 is MNHEY and CDR2 is SVGAGI. CDR3 sequence reads: CASSLSIPGAIYEQYF. CDR3 bases: TGTGCCAGCAGTCTATCTATACCAGGAGCCATATACGAGCAGTACTTC.

This clonotype qualifies as medium-sized. The J gene is TRBJ2-5, the V gene TRBV18, with D hard to call. Between the trimmed V and J ends, which lost 3 bases and 4 bases, there was a span of 9 bases. Germline CDR1 reads KGHSH; CDR2 reads LQKENI. The length of the CDR3 is 13 residues. The DNA of the CDR3 is TGTGCCAGCTCACCTAACCTCGCAGAGACCCAGTACTTC. Its protein is CASSPNLAETQYF.

By frequency in the sample, this clonotype is medium-sized. V and J are TRBV6-2 or TRBV6-3 and TRBJ2-3; D possibly corresponds to TRBD1 (5 bases). The V gene's germline CDR1 is MNHEY and CDR2 SVGEGT. This CDR3 is built from 14 residues. Deletions cut 2 bases from V and 4 bases from J, with 10 bases between. The DNA of the CDR3 is TGTGCCAGCAGTTACAGGGGATACGCAGATACGCAGTATTTT. It specifies CASSYRGYADTQYF.

There are many counts of this clonotype. The chain recombines TRBV10-3 with TRBJ2-7; possibly TRBD1 for D (5 bases). Trimming removed 3 bases at V and 0 bases at J, with 9 bases between. Germline-derived CDR1 and CDR2 are ENHRY and SYGVKD. This CDR3 region has 14 residues. CDR3 protein: CAISDRASSYEQYF. DNA for the CDR3: TGTGCCATCAGTGACAGGGCTAGCTCCTACGAGCAGTACTTC.

A few counts support this clonotype. The rearrangement joins TRBV6-5 to TRBJ1-6; 7 bases match TRBD1. Germline loops: CDR1 MNHEY, CDR2 SVGAGI. There are 13 residues in the CDR3. The J segment lost 14 bases and the V segment lost 6 bases, leaving 10 bases of the junction unmatched. CDR3 amino acids: CASSPGGRQSLHF. CDR3 nucleotide sequence: TGTGCCAGCAGCCCAGGGGGGCGACAATCCCTCCACTTT.

The chain carries TRBV7-9 and TRBJ2-1; D perhaps matches TRBD2 (5 bases). Looked up from germline, CDR1 is SEHNR and CDR2 is FQNEAQ (reference sequence). The ends were cut back, 5 bases at V and 9 bases at J, with 17 bases in the middle. The CDR3 contains 14 residues. CDR3 DNA: TGTGCCAGCAGCAGGGAAGGGAGTTGGGGTGAGCAGTTCTTC. Protein sequence: CASSREGSWGEQFF.

This sequence joins TRBV30 and TRBJ2-7; D is unclear. This CDR3 spans 11 amino acids. V was clipped by 2 bases and J by 2 bases, with 4 bases between them. Per germline, CDR1 GTSNPN and CDR2 SVGIG (reference sequence). CDR3 amino acids: CAWSSTYEQYF. For the CDR3, the DNA is TGTGCCTGGAGTTCCACCTACGAGCAGTACTTC.

Within the sample, this clonotype is medium-sized (0.01 to 0.1%). The V and J genes are TRBV29-1 and TRBJ2-6, with 8 bases identical to TRBD1. The ends lost 6 bases at V and 2 bases at J; junction bases unmatched: 3. The CDR3 runs to 14 residues. Germline-derived CDR1 and CDR2 are SQVTM and ANQGSEA. CDR3 sequence: CSVPTGAGANVLTF. In DNA, the CDR3 is TGCAGCGTCCCGACAGGGGCTGGGGCCAACGTCCTGACTTTC.

This chain joins TRBV19 and TRBJ2-5, with a possible D match to TRBD1 (6 bases). The CDR3 covers 14 residues. V lost 5 bases and J lost 4, with 14 bases in between. Germline V gives CDR1 LNHDA, CDR2 SQIVND (reference sequence). CDR3 sequence: CASSPTGPPETQYF. DNA for the CDR3: TGTGCCAGTAGTCCTACAGGGCCGCCAGAGACCCAGTACTTC.

This clonotype was seen many times. The chain carries TRBV19 and TRBJ2-7; TRBD2 aligns across 8 bases. Germline CDR1 is LNHDA and CDR2 is SQIVND (reference sequence). V lost 5 bases to trimming and J lost 7 bases; unmatched junction nucleotides: 7. This CDR3 comprises 13 residues. In DNA form, the CDR3 reads TGTGCCAGTAGTCAGGAGCGGGGGTTTGAGCAGTACTTC. The encoded protein is CASSQERGFEQYF.

This clonotype was seen repeatedly, ten times or more. The chain recombines TRBV19 with TRBJ1-2; 8 bases are shared with TRBD1. The CDR3 is made up of 14 amino acids. J gave up 4 bases and V 4 bases, and 5 bases lay outside the gene matches. Per the germline V gene, CDR1 is LNHDA and CDR2 is SQIVND (reference sequence). CDR3 in amino acids: CASSTLTGGYGYTF. The CDR3 region has the DNA TGTGCCAGTAGTACCCTAACAGGGGGCTATGGCTACACCTTC.

This clonotype occurred a few times. The genes are TRBV6-6 and TRBJ1-5; D gene uncertain. V shed 10 bases and J shed 7 bases, with 8 bases lying between them. The CDR3 is 10 residues long. CDR1 and CDR2 (germline): MNHNY, SVGAGI (reference sequence). The CDR3 loop is CAIGRQPQHF. Written as DNA, the CDR3 is TGTGCCATAGGACGACAGCCCCAGCATTTT.

On this clonotype: The DNA is omitted, as the CDR3 cannot be located on it reliably, and the CDR3 follows TCRdb's listing. V gene TRBV12-3 or TRBV12-4 combines with J gene TRBJ1-6; the D segment call TRBD1 is taken from the table without a DNA check. The CDR3 is 15 amino acids in total, end residues counted. Here the CDR3 reads CASSSSGTVDSPLHF.

Ten or more counts support this clonotype. The gene calls are TRBV6-5 and TRBJ2-7, with 9 bases matching TRBD1. The CDR3 contains 14 residues. V trimming: 5 bases; J trimming: 5 bases; junction bases outside the gene matches: 7. Germline values: CDR1 MNHEY, CDR2 SVGAGI. This chain's CDR3 is CASSRRDRAHEQYF. The CDR3 coding sequence is TGTGCCAGCAGTCGCCGGGACAGGGCCCACGAGCAGTACTTC.

A single count supports this clonotype. The junction differs from germline at one of its ends, possibly a read error. The chain links TRBV19 to TRBJ1-5, with D tentatively TRBD1 (5 bases). From germline, CDR1 is LNHDA and CDR2 SQIVND (reference sequence). CDR3 length: 15 residues. The CDR3 bases are TGTACCAGTAGTTCATCGGGGGGTTTCGGTCAGCCCCAGCATTTT. Translation gives CTSSSSGGFGQPQHF.

V usage is TRBV6-1 and J usage is TRBJ1-3; the match to TRBD1 covers 7 bases. CDR3 length: 16 residues. The trim removed 4 bases at V and 1 base at J, leaving 7 bases unmatched. Germline V gives CDR1 MNHNS, CDR2 SASEGT. In DNA, the CDR3 is TGTGCCAGCAGTGTTTCCGGGACAGATTCTGGAAACACCATATATTTT. Residues: CASSVSGTDSGNTIYF.

This clonotype was found many times. J is TRBJ1-4 and V is TRBV6-6; TRBD1 matches 7 bases. Germline assignment: CDR1 MNHNY and CDR2 SVGAGI (reference sequence). The CDR3 consists of 13 residues. V was pared by 5 bases and J by 8 bases, with 5 bases of the junction left unmatched. CDR3: CASSQNRGEKLFF. The CDR3, as DNA: TGTGCCAGCAGTCAAAACAGGGGCGAAAAACTGTTTTTT.

V is TRBV20-1 and J is TRBJ2-7; D assignment may be TRBD1 or TRBD2 (6 bases each). Trimming left V 2 bases short and J 4 bases short, with 18 bases between. This CDR3 region has 15 residues. Germline V gene lookup returns CDR1 DFQATT and CDR2 SNEGSKA (reference sequence). CDR3 in amino acids: CSARMEGGVRYEQYF. The CDR3 DNA reads TGCAGTGCTAGAATGGAGGGGGGCGTCCGATACGAGCAGTACTTC.

This clonotype was recorded a few times. The gene calls are TRBV6-6 and TRBJ1-5; TRBD1 might be the D (5 bases). CDR1 is MNHNY and CDR2 is SVGAGI in the germline V gene (reference sequence). Trimming stripped 4 bases from V and 5 bases from J, with 21 bases between. The CDR3 is made up of 17 amino acids. This CDR3 is CASSSLRQSPLYQPQHF. The CDR3, as DNA: TGTGCCAGCAGTTCTCTCAGACAGTCTCCTTTATATCAGCCCCAGCATTTT.

Remarks on this clonotype: A much larger clone differs from this one at a single base, so this may be a read error. V is TRBV5-5 and J is TRBJ2-2; no firm D call. This CDR3 has 14 amino acids. Germline V lookup: CDR1 SGHKS, CDR2 YYEKEE (reference sequence). CDR3 DNA: TGTGCCAGCATCTTGGCACAGACCACCGGGGAGCTGTTTTTT. Protein: CASILAQTTGELFF.

Relative to its sample, this clonotype is medium-sized. The V call is TRBV18, the J call TRBJ2-3; D is ambiguous. CDR1 is KGHSH and CDR2 is LQKENI in the germline V gene. This CDR3 contains 13 residues. The V and J ends lost 0 bases and 5 bases respectively, with 6 bases between them. DNA of the CDR3: TGTGCCAGCTCACCACCGTCCGGAGATACGCAGTATTTT. It encodes CASSPPSGDTQYF.

This clonotype is deemed medium-sized. The chain recombines TRBV6-1 with TRBJ2-3; D possibly matches TRBD1 or TRBD2 (6 bases each). CDR3 size: 15 residues. The germline V and J ends were trimmed by 6 bases and 3 bases, with 16 bases remaining between them. The germline V gene has CDR1 MNHNS and CDR2 SASEGT. The CDR3, as DNA: TGTGCCAGCAGCCCACTCGGGGGCGAGACAGATACGCAGTATTTT. Its translation: CASSPLGGETDTQYF.